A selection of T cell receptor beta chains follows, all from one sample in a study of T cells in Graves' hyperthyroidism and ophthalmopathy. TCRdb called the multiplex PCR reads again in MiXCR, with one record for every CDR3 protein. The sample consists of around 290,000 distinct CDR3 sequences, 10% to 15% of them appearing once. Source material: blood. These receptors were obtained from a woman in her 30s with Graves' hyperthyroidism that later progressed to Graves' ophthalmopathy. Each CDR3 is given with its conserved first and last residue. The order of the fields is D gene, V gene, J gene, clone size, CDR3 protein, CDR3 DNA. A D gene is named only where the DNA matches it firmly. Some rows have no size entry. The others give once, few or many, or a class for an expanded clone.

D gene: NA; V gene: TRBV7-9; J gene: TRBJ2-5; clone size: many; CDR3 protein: CASSFRELGETQYF; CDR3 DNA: TGTGCCAGCAGCTTCCGGGAGTTGGGAGAGACCCAGTACTTC
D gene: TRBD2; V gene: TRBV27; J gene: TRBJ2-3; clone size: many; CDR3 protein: CASGSNSGRAVETQYF; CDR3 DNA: TGTGCCAGCGGTAGCAATAGCGGGAGGGCCGTCGAAACGCAGTATTTT
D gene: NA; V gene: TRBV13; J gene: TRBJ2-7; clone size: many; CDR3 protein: CASSLGGGGHEQYF; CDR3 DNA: TGTGCCAGCAGCTTAGGAGGGGGGGGACACGAGCAGTACTTC
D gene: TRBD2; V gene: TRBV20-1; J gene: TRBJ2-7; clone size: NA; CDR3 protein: CSARDRREGPYEQYF; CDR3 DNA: TGCAGTGCTAGAGATAGGCGGGAGGGCCCTTACGAGCAGTACTTC
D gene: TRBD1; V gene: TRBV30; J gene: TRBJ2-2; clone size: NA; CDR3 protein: CAWRTGTGPIANTGELFF; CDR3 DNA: TGTGCCTGGAGGACCGGGACAGGGCCCATCGCGAACACCGGGGAGCTGTTTTTT
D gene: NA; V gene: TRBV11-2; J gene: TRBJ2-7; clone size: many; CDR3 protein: CASSRDISGGEQYF; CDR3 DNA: TGTGCCAGCAGCCGAGATATTAGCGGAGGGGAGCAGTACTTC
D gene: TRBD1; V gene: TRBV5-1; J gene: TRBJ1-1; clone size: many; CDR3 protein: CASSASTGGTEAFF; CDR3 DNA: TGCGCCAGCAGCGCATCGACAGGGGGCACTGAAGCTTTCTTT
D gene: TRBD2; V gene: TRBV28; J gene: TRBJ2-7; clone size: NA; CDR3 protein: CASSSPGLVSYEQYF; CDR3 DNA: TGTGCCAGCAGTTCTCCGGGACTAGTGTCCTACGAGCAGTACTTC
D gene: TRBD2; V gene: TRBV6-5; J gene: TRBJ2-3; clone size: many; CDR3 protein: CASSYSGTMSASGNVITDTQYF; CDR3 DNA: TGTGCCAGCAGTTACTCGGGCACTATGAGCGCTAGCGGGAACGTAATCACAGATACGCAGTATTTT
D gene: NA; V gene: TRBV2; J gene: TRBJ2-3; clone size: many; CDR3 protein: CASVKLFTDTQYF; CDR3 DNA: TGTGCCAGCGTGAAACTGTTCACAGATACGCAGTATTTT
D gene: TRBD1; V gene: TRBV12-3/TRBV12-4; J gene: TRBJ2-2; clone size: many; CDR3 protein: CASNKGQTNTGELFF; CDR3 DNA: TGTGCCAGCAATAAGGGACAGACGAACACCGGGGAGCTGTTTTTT
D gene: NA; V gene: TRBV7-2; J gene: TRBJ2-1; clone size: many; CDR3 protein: CASSFGEWGAEQFF; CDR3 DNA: TGTGCCAGCAGCTTCGGGGAGTGGGGCGCTGAGCAGTTCTTC
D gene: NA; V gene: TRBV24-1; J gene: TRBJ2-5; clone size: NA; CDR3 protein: CATSDFRETQYF; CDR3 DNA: TGTGCCACCAGTGACTTTAGAGAGACCCAGTACTTC
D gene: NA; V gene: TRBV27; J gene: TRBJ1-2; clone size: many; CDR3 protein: CASSFHTGDGYTF; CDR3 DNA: TGTGCCAGCAGTTTTCACACGGGGGACGGCTACACCTTC
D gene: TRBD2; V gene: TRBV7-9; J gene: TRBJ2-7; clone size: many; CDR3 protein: CASSSFAGGPSEQYF; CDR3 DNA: TGTGCCAGCAGCTCTTTCGCGGGAGGGCCGTCCGAGCAGTACTTC
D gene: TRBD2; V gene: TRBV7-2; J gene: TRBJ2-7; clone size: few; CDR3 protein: CASRLAGGPLEQYF; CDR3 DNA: TGTGCCAGCCGCTTAGCGGGGGGCCCCCTGGAGCAGTACTTC
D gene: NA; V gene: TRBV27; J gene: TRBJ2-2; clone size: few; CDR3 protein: CASTIIIGQDTGELFF; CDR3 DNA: TGTGCCAGCACCATAATCATCGGACAAGACACCGGGGAGCTGTTTTTT
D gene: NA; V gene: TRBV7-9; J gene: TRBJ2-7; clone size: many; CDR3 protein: CASSTGPYEQYF; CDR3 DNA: TGTGCCAGCAGCACGGGACCCTACGAGCAGTACTTC
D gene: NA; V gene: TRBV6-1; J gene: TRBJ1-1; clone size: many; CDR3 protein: CASSELGLNTEAFF; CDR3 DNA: TGTGCCAGCAGTGAATTGGGGTTGAACACTGAAGCTTTCTTT
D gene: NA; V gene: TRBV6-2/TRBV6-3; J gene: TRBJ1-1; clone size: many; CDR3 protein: CASSYPFERMNTEAFF; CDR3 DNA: TGTGCCAGCAGTTACCCCTTCGAACGTATGAACACTGAAGCTTTCTTT
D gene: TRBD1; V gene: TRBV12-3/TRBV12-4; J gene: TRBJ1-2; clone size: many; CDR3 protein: CASSFGTGVGAYYGYTF; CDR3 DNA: TGTGCCAGCAGTTTTGGGACAGGGGTTGGGGCCTACTATGGCTACACCTTC
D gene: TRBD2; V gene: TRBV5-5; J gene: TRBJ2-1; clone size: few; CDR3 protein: CASSPVSSGSYNEQFF; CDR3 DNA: TGTGCCAGCAGCCCTGTAAGTAGCGGGAGTTACAATGAGCAGTTCTTC
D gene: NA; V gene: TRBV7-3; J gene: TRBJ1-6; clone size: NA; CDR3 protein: CASSLTRAGENSPLHF; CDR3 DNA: TGTGCCAGCAGCTTAACCAGGGCAGGGGAGAATTCACCCCTCCACTTT
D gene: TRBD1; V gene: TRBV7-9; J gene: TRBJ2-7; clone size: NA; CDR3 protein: CASSRPGTGGGGEQYF; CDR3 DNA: TGTGCCAGCAGCCGTCCCGGGACAGGGGGGGGGGGCGAGCAGTACTTC
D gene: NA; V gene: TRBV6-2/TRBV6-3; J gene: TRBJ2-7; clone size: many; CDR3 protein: CASTELGSYEQYF; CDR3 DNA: TGTGCCAGCACCGAACTAGGAAGCTACGAGCAGTACTTC
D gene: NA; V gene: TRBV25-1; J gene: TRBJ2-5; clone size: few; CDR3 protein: CASSELLTLQETQYF; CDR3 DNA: TGTGCCAGCAGTGAATTGTTGACACTTCAAGAGACCCAGTACTTC
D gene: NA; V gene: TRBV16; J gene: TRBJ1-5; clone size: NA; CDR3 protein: CASSFGMGPNQPQHF; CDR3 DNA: TGTGCCAGCAGCTTTGGTATGGGGCCAAATCAGCCCCAGCATTTT
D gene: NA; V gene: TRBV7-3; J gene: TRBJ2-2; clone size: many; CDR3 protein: CASSLVDLPPGELFF; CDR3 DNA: TGTGCCAGCAGTCTAGTGGACCTTCCTCCCGGGGAGCTGTTTTTT
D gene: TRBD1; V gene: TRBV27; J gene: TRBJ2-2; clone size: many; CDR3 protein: CARFSLQGVTGELFF; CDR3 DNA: TGTGCCAGATTTTCCCTACAGGGGGTCACCGGGGAGCTGTTTTTT
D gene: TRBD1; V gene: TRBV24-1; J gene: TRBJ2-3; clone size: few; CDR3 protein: CATSGGGQEFTDTQYF; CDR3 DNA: TGTGCCACCAGTGGGGGTGGACAGGAATTCACAGATACGCAGTATTTT
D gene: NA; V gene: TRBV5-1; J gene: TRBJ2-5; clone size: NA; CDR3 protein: CASRPRRLTELRLYHQETQHF; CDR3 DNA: TGCGCCAGCAGACCGAGGCGTCTGACTGAGTTGCGCCTATATCACCAAGAGACCCAGCACTTC
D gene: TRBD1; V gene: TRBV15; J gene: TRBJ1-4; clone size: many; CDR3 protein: CATSTGGSGEKLFF; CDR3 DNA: TGTGCCACCAGCACAGGGGGCTCGGGGGAAAAACTGTTTTTT
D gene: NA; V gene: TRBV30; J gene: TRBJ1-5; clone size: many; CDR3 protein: CAWREGFASGQPQHF; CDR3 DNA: TGTGCCTGGAGAGAGGGGTTTGCGTCAGGGCAGCCCCAGCATTTT
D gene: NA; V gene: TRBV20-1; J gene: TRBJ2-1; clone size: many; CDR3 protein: CSALNRSSYNEQFF; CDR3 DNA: TGCAGCGCCCTAAACAGGAGCTCCTACAATGAGCAGTTCTTC
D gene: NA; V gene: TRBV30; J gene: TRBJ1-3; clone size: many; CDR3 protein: CATRSGDFSGNTIYF; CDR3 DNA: TGTGCAACCCGGTCCGGGGACTTCTCTGGAAACACCATATATTTT
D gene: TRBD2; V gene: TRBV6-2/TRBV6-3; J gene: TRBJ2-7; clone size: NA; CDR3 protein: CASKEAGVNYEQYF; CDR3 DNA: TGTGCCAGCAAAGAAGCGGGAGTCAACTACGAGCAGTACTTC
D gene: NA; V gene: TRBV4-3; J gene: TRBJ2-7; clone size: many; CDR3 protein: CASSQDHSGASYEQYF; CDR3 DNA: TGCGCCAGCAGCCAAGATCATAGCGGAGCTTCCTACGAGCAGTACTTC
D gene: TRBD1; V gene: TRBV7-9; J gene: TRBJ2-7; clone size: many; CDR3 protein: CASSLVGTGANEQYF; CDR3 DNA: TGTGCCAGCAGCTTAGTGGGGACAGGGGCGAACGAGCAGTACTTC
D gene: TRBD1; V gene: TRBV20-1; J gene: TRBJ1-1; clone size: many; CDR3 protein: CSGFATGGRTEAFF; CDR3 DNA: TGCAGTGGTTTCGCGACAGGGGGTCGGACTGAAGCTTTCTTT
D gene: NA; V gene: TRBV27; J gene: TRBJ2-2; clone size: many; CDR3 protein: CASRRSGELFF; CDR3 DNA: TGTGCCAGCAGACGGTCCGGGGAGCTGTTTTTT
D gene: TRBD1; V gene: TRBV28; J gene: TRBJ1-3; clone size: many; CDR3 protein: CASSLQPGTGRWDTIYF; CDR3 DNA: TGTGCCAGCAGTTTACAGCCGGGGACAGGGAGGTGGGACACCATATATTTT
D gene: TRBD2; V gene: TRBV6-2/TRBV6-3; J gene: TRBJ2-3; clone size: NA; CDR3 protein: CASRLLAGPTDTQYF; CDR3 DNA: TGTGCCAGCAGACTTCTAGCGGGACCCACAGATACGCAGTATTTT
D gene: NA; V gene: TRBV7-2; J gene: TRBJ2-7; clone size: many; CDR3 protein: CASSLAGEQYF; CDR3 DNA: TGTGCCAGCAGCTTAGCGGGAGAGCAGTACTTC